This entry describes one TCR beta chain. Its antigen remains unknown. This specimen belongs to a study of healthy donors' naive CD4 and CD8 T cells. Study-level background: All functional IMGT TCR alpha variants were covered by new primers.

A linear amplification protocol produced the TCR libraries from about 510 ng of total RNA. TCRdb used MiXCR to reprocess the reads, holding one entry per CDR3 protein. Of about 200,000 distinct CDR3 sequences listed, around three quarters are singletons. Germline lookup yields CDR1 SQVTM and CDR2 ANQGSEA. The CDR3 has 14 amino acids. Trimming left V 6 bases short and J 2 bases short, with 15 bases between. Findings of the study overall: Naive CD4+ and CD8+ cells reportedly differed in usage of most V and J genes.

This sequence originates from a pool of human donors in good health; the sample pools cells from several healthy donors. The chain carries TRBV29-1 and TRBJ2-3, with D perhaps matching TRBD2 (6 bases). Sequenced material: naive CD4+ and CD8+ T cells sorted from blood, pooled from several donors. Here the CDR3 DNA reads TGCAGCGTCCCCGGCGGGACTCTCACAGATACGCAGTATTTT. Encoded protein: CSVPGGTLTDTQYF.